The TCR beta chain under discussion was sequenced for a study of cytomegalovirus exposure and HLA in healthy donors. Study-wide results and caveats: Most TCR beta V segments were productive about 87% or about 30% of the time in an earlier analysis. Highly shared sequence variants in one cluster were likely a sequencing artifact.

There are 12 residues in the CDR3. Germline lookup yields CDR1 LNHDA and CDR2 SQIVND (reference sequence). Trimming removed 11 bases at V and 8 bases at J, with 16 bases between. About this clone itself: Antigen unknown.

The PCR was carried out with 60 Vbeta primers and 13 Jbeta primers. The assay was immunoSEQ multiplex PCR, and TCRdb's table has in-frame clones only and misses some. The table includes about 140,000 clones, roughly 80% detected once. The sequence came from a man between 18 and 35 years old in good health and CMV-seronegative. The J gene is TRBJ2-1, the V gene TRBV19; D might be TRBD1 (6 bases). The sequenced sample consisted of PBMCs. Written as DNA, the CDR3 is TGTGCCTGCAGGGGTACGATGGATGAGCAGTTCTTC. It yields the protein CACRGTMDEQFF.